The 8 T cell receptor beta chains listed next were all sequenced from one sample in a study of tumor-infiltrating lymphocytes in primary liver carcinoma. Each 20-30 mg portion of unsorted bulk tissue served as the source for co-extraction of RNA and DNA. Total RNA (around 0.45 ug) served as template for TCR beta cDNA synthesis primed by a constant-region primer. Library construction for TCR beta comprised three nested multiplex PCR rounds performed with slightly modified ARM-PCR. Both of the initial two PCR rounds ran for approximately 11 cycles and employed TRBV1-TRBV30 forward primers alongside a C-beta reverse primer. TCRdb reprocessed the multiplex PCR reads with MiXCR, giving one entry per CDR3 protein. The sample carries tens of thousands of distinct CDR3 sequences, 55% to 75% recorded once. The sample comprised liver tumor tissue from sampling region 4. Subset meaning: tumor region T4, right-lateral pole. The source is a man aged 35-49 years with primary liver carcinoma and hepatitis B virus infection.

The CDR3 nucleotides are TGTGCCAGCAGTTTCACATCCATGAACACCGGAGCTTTCTTT. Its translation is CASSFTSMNTGAFF. This chain joins TRBV11-3 and TRBJ1-1; D remains ambiguous. CDR3 length: 14 residues. Germline CDR1 is SGHNT and CDR2 is YENEEA. Between the trimmed V and J ends, which lost 6 bases and 10 bases, there was a span of 21 bases.

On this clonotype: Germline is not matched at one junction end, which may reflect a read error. CDR3 sequence reads: CASSSILWTPRSGRGRCTDTRYF. The CDR3 nucleotides read TGTGCCAGCAGCTCCATCCTCTGGACACCTCGCAGCGGGAGGGGTAGGTGCACAGATACGCGGTATTTT. The V call is TRBV5-6, the J call TRBJ2-3; 10 bases are a match to TRBD2. The CDR3 contains 23 residues. CDR1 and CDR2 (germline): SGHDT, YYEEEE.

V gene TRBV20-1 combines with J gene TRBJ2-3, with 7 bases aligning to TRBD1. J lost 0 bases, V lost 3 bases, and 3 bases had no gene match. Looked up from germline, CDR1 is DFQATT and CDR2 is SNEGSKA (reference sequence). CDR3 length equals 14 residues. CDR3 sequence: CSARRDSSTDTQYF. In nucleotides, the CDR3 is TGCAGTGCTAGGAGGGACAGTAGCACAGATACGCAGTATTTT.

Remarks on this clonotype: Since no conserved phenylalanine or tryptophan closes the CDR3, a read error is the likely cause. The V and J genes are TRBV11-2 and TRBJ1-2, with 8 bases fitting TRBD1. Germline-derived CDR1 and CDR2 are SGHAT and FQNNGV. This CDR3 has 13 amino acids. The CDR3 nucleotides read TGTGCCAGCAGTTTAGGACAGGGAGGTGGATACACCTCC. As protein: CASSLGQGGGYTS.

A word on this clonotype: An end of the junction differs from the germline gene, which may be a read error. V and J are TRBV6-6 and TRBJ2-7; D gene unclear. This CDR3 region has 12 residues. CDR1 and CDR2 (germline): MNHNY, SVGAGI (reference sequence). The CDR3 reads CTSSSVLYKQYF. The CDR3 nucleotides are TGTACCAGCAGTTCGGTACTTTACAAGCAGTACTTC.

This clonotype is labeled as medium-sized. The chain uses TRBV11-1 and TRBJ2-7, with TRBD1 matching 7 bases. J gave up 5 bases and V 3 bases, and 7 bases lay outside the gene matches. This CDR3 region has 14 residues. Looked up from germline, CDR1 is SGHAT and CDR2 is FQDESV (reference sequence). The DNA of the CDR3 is TGTGCCAGCAGCTTGGGGACAGACTTAAACGAGCAGTACTTC. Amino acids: CASSLGTDLNEQYF.

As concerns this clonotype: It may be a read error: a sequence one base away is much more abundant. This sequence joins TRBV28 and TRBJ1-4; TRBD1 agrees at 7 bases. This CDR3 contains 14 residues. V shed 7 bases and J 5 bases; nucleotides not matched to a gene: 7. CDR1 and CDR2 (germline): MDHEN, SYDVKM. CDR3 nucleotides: TGTGCCAGCATACGGGACAGTCGAAATGAAAAACTGTTTTTT. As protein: CASIRDSRNEKLFF.

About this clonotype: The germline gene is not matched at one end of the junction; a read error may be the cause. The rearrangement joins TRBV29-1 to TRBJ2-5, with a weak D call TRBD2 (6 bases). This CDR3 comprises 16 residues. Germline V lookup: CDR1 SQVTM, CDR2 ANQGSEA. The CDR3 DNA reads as TGCAGTGTTGCCCAGGGTGGTACTAGCCTCCTGGTAGCCCAGCACTTC. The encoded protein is CSVAQGGTSLLVAQHF.